Shown below are 18 T cell receptor beta chains from a single sample sequenced in a study of T cell responses to AZD1222 COVID-19 vaccine. Profiling relied on immunoSEQ multiplex PCR, and the TCRdb table lists in-frame clones only, not all of them. The profile shows approximately 180,000 clones, 90% to 95% of them singletons. Specimen: peripheral blood, collected 28 days after the second dose of the MenACWY control vaccine. The receptor set was obtained from an adult who received the MenACWY meningococcal vaccine as a control.

This clone was seen a single time. This rearrangement joins TRBV4-3 to TRBJ1-6; no reliable D call. This CDR3 has 14 residues. V dropped 0 bases and J dropped 14 bases, with 14 bases sitting between them. Germline assignment: CDR1 LGHNA and CDR2 YSLEER. The CDR3 sequence is CASSQDMGSLSLHF. The CDR3 coding sequence is TGCGCCAGCAGCCAAGATATGGGTTCTTTGTCCCTCCACTTT.

Only one count was recorded for this clone. The chain couples TRBV6-4 to TRBJ2-7; D not certain. V lost 7 bases and J lost 2, with 6 bases in between. The CDR3 loop spans 11 amino acids. The V gene's germline CDR1 is MRHNA and CDR2 SNTAGT. The CDR3 loop reads CASTPTYEQYF. The CDR3 bases are TGTGCCAGCACCCCAACCTACGAGCAGTACTTC.

The genes are TRBV18 and TRBJ1-4; D ambiguous. Germline V gives CDR1 KGHSH, CDR2 LQKENI. The CDR3 consists of 15 residues. V dropped 4 bases and J dropped 4 bases, with 13 bases sitting between them. The CDR3 sequence: CASSLGSSFNEKLFF. The CDR3 region has the DNA TGTGCCAGCTCACTTGGGTCGTCGTTTAATGAAAAACTGTTTTTT.

The V gene is TRBV24-1, the J gene TRBJ2-1, with 9 bases that match TRBD1. The CDR3 is 16 amino acids. The germline gives CDR1 KGHDR, CDR2 SFDVKD. The junction had 7 bases not matched to a gene; V was cut back by 3 bases and J by 5 bases. This CDR3 reads CATSDTGTGMNNEQFF. In nucleotides, the CDR3 is TGTGCCACCAGTGATACCGGGACAGGGATGAACAATGAGCAGTTCTTC.

The rearrangement links TRBV12-3 or TRBV12-4 to TRBJ1-1, with no clear D. The CDR3 totals 11 residues. The V and J ends lost 4 bases and 7 bases respectively, with 7 bases between them. The DNA for the CDR3 is TGTGCCAGCAGTTCCAGAGGTGAAGCTTTCTTT. Translating gives CASSSRGEAFF.

The gene calls are TRBV7-2 and TRBJ2-1; possibly TRBD1 for D (5 bases). Germline values: CDR1 SGHTA, CDR2 FQGNSA. The CDR3 is 15 residues long. Trimming took off 1 base at V and 10 bases at J, with 17 bases between the two ends. CDR3 residues: CASSLGGRESQEQFF. The CDR3 region has the DNA TGTGCCAGCAGCTTAGGTGGCAGGGAATCTCAGGAGCAGTTCTTC.

The chain has TRBV6-6 and TRBJ1-6, with D unclear. The germline V and J ends were trimmed by 0 bases and 9 bases, with 9 bases remaining between them. Germline CDR1 reads MNHNY; CDR2 reads SVGAGI (reference sequence). The CDR3 runs to 14 residues. The CDR3 loop reads CASSYSTRGSPLHF. The DNA of the CDR3 is TGTGCCAGCAGTTACTCCACACGAGGTTCACCCCTCCACTTT.

V gene TRBV28 combines with J gene TRBJ1-5, with unresolved D. Germline-derived CDR1 and CDR2 are MDHEN and SYDVKM. This CDR3 has 15 residues. Trimming stripped 2 bases from V and 2 bases from J, with 10 bases between. The CDR3 sequence is CASSLGAAGNQPQHF. As DNA, the CDR3 is TGTGCCAGCAGTTTAGGAGCGGCCGGCAATCAGCCCCAGCATTTT. The full variable domain, with the rest looked up from reference TRBV28 and TRBJ1-5, is DVKVTQSSRYLVKRTGEKVFLECVQDMDHENMFWYRQDPGLGLRLIYFSYDVKMKEKGDIPEGYSVSREKKERFSLILESASTNQTSMYLCASSLGAAGNQPQHFGDGTRLSIL.

The chain recombines TRBV9 with TRBJ2-5; TRBD2 aligns across 13 bases. The CDR3 length is 15 residues. CDR1 SGDLS and CDR2 YYNGEE come from the germline V gene. Trimming cost V 3 bases and J 1 base; bases outside gene matches: 0. In DNA, the CDR3 is TGTGCCAGCAGCGGACTAGCGGGGGGCCAAGAGACCCAGTACTTC. This codes for CASSGLAGGQETQYF.

The V gene is TRBV15, the J gene TRBJ1-6; D is possibly TRBD1 (6 bases). Germline-derived CDR1 and CDR2 are LNHNV and YYDKDF (reference sequence). The germline V and J ends were trimmed by 4 bases and 6 bases, with 10 bases remaining between them. This CDR3 has 14 residues. CDR3 DNA sequence: TGTGCCACCAGCACCGAGGGGGTTAATTCACCCCTCCACTTT. Amino acid sequence: CATSTEGVNSPLHF.

This chain's CDR3 is CASSHATGRSGELFF. The CDR3 DNA reads as TGTGCCAGCAGCCACGCGACAGGGAGGTCCGGGGAGCTGTTTTTT. This chain uses TRBV7-9 with TRBJ2-2, with D perhaps matching TRBD1 (7 bases). Between the trimmed V and J ends, which lost 5 bases and 6 bases, there was a span of 16 bases. Germline V lookup: CDR1 SEHNR, CDR2 FQNEAQ (reference sequence). The CDR3 loop spans 15 amino acids.

This chain uses TRBV7-9 with TRBJ1-2; D is ambiguous. The CDR3 extends over 15 amino acids. The V gene lost 1 base and the J gene lost 5 bases, with 14 bases spanning the gap. Germline V gives CDR1 SEHNR, CDR2 FQNEAQ (reference sequence). This chain's CDR3 is CASSLVEGSPYGYTF. The DNA for the CDR3 is TGTGCCAGCAGCTTAGTCGAAGGGTCCCCATATGGCTACACCTTC.

This rearrangement joins TRBV6-1 to TRBJ2-4, with D unclear. The CDR3 is made up of 16 amino acids. Between the trimmed V and J ends, which lost 1 base and 0 bases, there was a span of 10 bases. The germline V gene has CDR1 MNHNS and CDR2 SASEGT. The CDR3 loop is CASSEETILAKNIQYF. For the CDR3, the DNA is TGTGCCAGCAGTGAAGAGACGATATTAGCCAAAAACATTCAGTACTTC.

The chain combines TRBV9 with TRBJ2-2; tentatively, D is TRBD1 (6 bases). The CDR3 contains 16 residues. Per the germline V gene, CDR1 is SGDLS and CDR2 is YYNGEE. Trimming left V 2 bases short and J 6 bases short, with 17 bases between. CDR3 bases: TGTGCCAGCAGCGTGGGACACCCTACTGGACCCGGGGAGCTGTTTTTT. Its translation: CASSVGHPTGPGELFF.

The V gene is TRBV14, the J gene TRBJ1-2, with 7 bases matching TRBD1. V was clipped by 0 bases and J by 4 bases; unmatched bases: 14. This CDR3 comprises 18 residues. Germline CDR1 is SGHDN and CDR2 is FVKESK. CDR3 loop: CASSQDGVGQSLFYGYTF. CDR3 DNA: TGTGCCAGCAGCCAAGATGGAGTGGGACAGAGTCTCTTCTATGGCTACACCTTC.

The chain couples TRBV6-5 to TRBJ1-2, with D unresolved. Germline CDR1 reads MNHEY; CDR2 reads SVGAGI. V was trimmed by 2 bases and J by 8 bases, leaving 12 bases between them. The CDR3 runs 13 residues. CDR3 amino acids: CASSYVPSGGYTF. The CDR3 DNA follows: TGTGCCAGCAGTTACGTGCCTAGCGGGGGCTACACCTTC.

For the CDR3, the DNA is TGTGCCAGCAGCCCAAACAGGGTAGGGCAGTTCTTC. As protein: CASSPNRVGQFF. This chain uses TRBV16 with TRBJ2-1; maybe TRBD1 (6 bases). This CDR3 spans 12 amino acids. Germline values: CDR1 KGHSY, CDR2 FQNENV. V lost 4 bases and J 12 bases, leaving 13 bases between the germline ends.

V is TRBV5-8 and J is TRBJ2-3; no clear D. Germline assignment: CDR1 SGHTS and CDR2 YDEGEE. V dropped 4 bases and J dropped 0 bases, with 15 bases sitting between them. The CDR3 extends over 16 amino acids. CDR3 amino acids: CASSLGAFPSTDTQYF. CDR3 DNA sequence: TGTGCCAGCAGCCTAGGAGCGTTCCCTAGCACAGATACGCAGTATTTT.